The entry below describes one T cell receptor (beta chain). These data originate in a study of blood T cell repertoires in COVID-19. The overall study: Sources were T cells, B-cell-depleted T cells, or PBMCs; the material itself was cDNA or gDNA.

V lost 5 bases and J lost 3; bases outside the gene matches: 5. The CDR3 contains 14 residues. Germline V CDR1 and CDR2: SGHTA, FQGTGA. Some clones are missing from TCRdb's copy, which holds only in-frame ones; the method was immunoSEQ multiplex PCR. Of some 120,000 clones listed, about four fifths are singletons. The clonotype comes from a woman aged 25 to 39 who had recovered from COVID-19. Sequencing was done on a sample of peripheral blood. The chain combines TRBV7-3 with TRBJ2-3, with 7 bases that match TRBD2. The CDR3 sequence: CASSRGGATDTQYF. CDR3 nucleotide sequence: TGTGCCAGCAGCCGCGGGGGAGCGACAGATACGCAGTATTTT.